The next 21 T cell receptor beta chains were all read from a single sample in a study of T cell clonotyping in hematopoietic cell transplantation. The data were produced by immunoSEQ multiplex PCR, yet TCRdb's version contains in-frame clones alone and is incomplete. This table holds about 6,700 clones, less than 40% found once. The specimen comprised peripheral blood mononuclear cells, sampled 30 days after allogeneic stem cell transplant. These receptors were collected from a female patient between 60 and 69 years old who had an allogeneic stem cell transplant, so the T cells may come from the graft donor. Some clones in this sample may be carry-over from other donors' samples.

V and J are TRBV30 and TRBJ2-6; D possibly uses TRBD1 or TRBD2 (5 bases each). The CDR3 totals 14 residues. The germline V and J ends were trimmed by 3 bases and 4 bases, with 10 bases remaining between them. In germline, CDR1 is GTSNPN, CDR2 SVGIG (reference sequence). Written as DNA, the CDR3 is TGTGCCTGGAGAGGGACGCGGGGGGCCAACGTCCTGACTTTC. It encodes CAWRGTRGANVLTF. Combining the CDR3 with reference TRBV30 and TRBJ2-6 gives the whole variable domain SQTIHQWPATLVQPVGSPLSLECTVEGTSNPNLYWYRQAAGRGLQLLFYSVGIGQISSEVPQNLSASRPQDRQFILSSKKLLLSDSGFYLCAWRGTRGANVLTFGAGSRLTVL.

By share of the sample, this clone is medium-sized (0.01 to 0.1%). J is TRBJ2-7 and V is TRBV19, with 14 bases fitting TRBD2. Germline lookup yields CDR1 LNHDA and CDR2 SQIVND (reference sequence). With V trimmed by 3 bases and J by 0 bases, 7 bases remained unmatched. This CDR3 has 18 residues. The CDR3 loop is CASSISTSGRGNSYEQYF. In nucleotides, the CDR3 is TGTGCCAGTAGTATCTCGACTAGCGGGAGGGGGAACTCCTACGAGCAGTACTTC.

The chain combines TRBV30 with TRBJ1-3; D gene unclear. Trimming cost V 0 bases and J 0 bases, with 6 bases left between them. The germline V gene has CDR1 GTSNPN and CDR2 SVGIG (reference sequence). This CDR3 spans 14 amino acids. The CDR3 DNA is TGTGCCTGGAGTGTGGTTAACTCTGGAAACACCATATATTTT. Its protein is CAWSVVNSGNTIYF. Using reference TRBV30 and TRBJ1-3 for the parts outside the CDR3, the full variable domain is SQTIHQWPATLVQPVGSPLSLECTVEGTSNPNLYWYRQAAGRGLQLLFYSVGIGQISSEVPQNLSASRPQDRQFILSSKKLLLSDSGFYLCAWSVVNSGNTIYFGEGSWLTVV.

The chain couples TRBV20-1 to TRBJ1-1, with D hard to call. The CDR3 covers 9 residues. CDR1 and CDR2 from the germline V gene are DFQATT and SNEGSKA (reference sequence). Trimming pared 6 bases from V and 12 bases from J, leaving 11 bases between. CDR3 in amino acids: CSAPELPFF. As DNA, the CDR3 is TGCAGTGCACCAGAACTGCCTTTCTTT.

The chain links TRBV10-3 to TRBJ1-6, with no clear D. The CDR3 extends over 15 amino acids. CDR1 ENHRY and CDR2 SYGVKD come from the germline V gene. The V and J ends lost 3 bases and 3 bases respectively, with 9 bases between them. The CDR3 coding sequence is TGTGCCATCAGTGATTCCGGAGTCTATAATTCACCCCTCCACTTT. It yields the protein CAISDSGVYNSPLHF.

Within the sample, this clone is large (0.1 to 1%). J is TRBJ2-7 and V is TRBV10-3, with 8 bases aligning to TRBD1. Germline-derived CDR1 and CDR2 are ENHRY and SYGVKD. The CDR3 sequence is 15 residues long. V gave up 9 bases and J gave up 6 bases; unmatched junction bases: 16. This CDR3 reads CAIGQGSPPPLEQYF. Written as DNA, the CDR3 is TGTGCCATAGGACAGGGTTCTCCCCCGCCTCTCGAGCAGTACTTC.

This chain uses TRBV4-1 with TRBJ1-1; D possibly corresponds to TRBD1 (5 bases). The V end lost 2 bases, the J end lost 6 bases, and 13 bases lay between the germline ends. This CDR3 is built from 14 residues. The germline CDR1 and CDR2 sequences are MGHRA and YSYEKL. CDR3 in DNA: TGCGCCAGCAGCCAACCGACAGAGGGCTCTGAAGCTTTCTTT. It yields the protein CASSQPTEGSEAFF.

The chain has TRBV30 and TRBJ1-2, with no clear D. Germline assignment: CDR1 GTSNPN and CDR2 SVGIG (reference sequence). This CDR3 contains 14 residues. Trimming left V 0 bases short and J 8 bases short, with 16 bases between. The chain's CDR3 is CAWSVGGRLRGYTF. The DNA of the CDR3 is TGTGCCTGGAGTGTGGGTGGGAGGCTACGAGGCTACACCTTC.

This clone has just a few counts. This sequence joins TRBV10-3 and TRBJ2-7; D might be TRBD1 (6 bases). The CDR3 totals 12 residues. Germline CDR1 reads ENHRY; CDR2 reads SYGVKD. Trimming shortened V by 5 bases and J by 3 bases, and 8 bases separated the two germline ends. CDR3 in DNA: TGTGCCATCAGTCCACAGGGCTACGAGCAGTACTTC. Translation gives CAISPQGYEQYF.

This sequence joins TRBV5-4 and TRBJ2-5; a possible D gene is TRBD1 (5 bases). The CDR3 runs 12 residues. Trimming removed 0 bases from V and 5 bases from J, with 5 bases in between. Germline V lookup: CDR1 SGHNT, CDR2 YYREEE (reference sequence). CDR3 nucleotide sequence: TGTGCCAGCAGCTTGGACAGGGAGACCCAGTACTTC. It translates to CASSLDRETQYF.

In its sample, this clone was seen a few times. The chain combines TRBV7-9 with TRBJ2-5; D possibly uses TRBD1 or TRBD2 (5 bases each). CDR3 length: 13 amino acids. V was cut by 1 base and J by 5 bases, with 8 bases left in between. The germline CDR1 and CDR2 sequences are SEHNR and FQNEAQ (reference sequence). Here the CDR3 DNA reads TGTGCCAGCAGCTTAGAGTGGGGGGAGACCCAGTACTTC. Protein: CASSLEWGETQYF.

The sample holds a few counts of this clone. The chain couples TRBV28 to TRBJ1-2; no firm D call. The CDR3 loop spans 15 amino acids. Trimming cost V 5 bases and J 4 bases, with 17 bases left between them. Germline CDR1 MDHEN, CDR2 SYDVKM. The CDR3 nucleotides read TGTGCCAGCAGTAAGAAGGGCGTTGGGATCTATGGCTACACCTTC. Translating gives CASSKKGVGIYGYTF.

This clone was picked up a small number of times. V and J are TRBV30 and TRBJ1-5, with a tentative D call TRBD1 (5 bases). The CDR3 sequence is 14 residues long. V lost 0 bases to trimming and J lost 4 bases, with 10 bases between them. Germline CDR1 GTSNPN, CDR2 SVGIG (reference sequence). The CDR3 reads CAWSVRQGNQPQHF. The CDR3 nucleotides read TGTGCCTGGAGTGTACGGCAGGGAAATCAGCCCCAGCATTTT. The complete variable domain, with remaining parts taken from reference TRBV30 and TRBJ1-5, reads SQTIHQWPATLVQPVGSPLSLECTVEGTSNPNLYWYRQAAGRGLQLLFYSVGIGQISSEVPQNLSASRPQDRQFILSSKKLLLSDSGFYLCAWSVRQGNQPQHFGDGTRLSIL.

The chain combines TRBV28 with TRBJ1-2, with D possibly matching TRBD1 (5 bases). The germline V gene has CDR1 MDHEN and CDR2 SYDVKM. V lost 8 bases, J lost 8 bases, and 15 bases lay in between. The CDR3 sequence is 12 residues long. The CDR3 loop is CASGGATAGYTF. DNA for the CDR3: TGTGCCAGCGGTGGGGCGACGGCCGGCTACACCTTC.

The chain carries TRBV29-1 and TRBJ1-5, with a tentative D call TRBD1 (6 bases). Germline CDR1 is SQVTM and CDR2 is ANQGSEA. V was clipped by 4 bases and J by 7 bases, with 14 bases between them. The CDR3 has 13 amino acids. CDR3 DNA: TGCAGCGTTGCTGGGGGCGCGGAACAGCCCCAGCATTTT. It yields the protein CSVAGGAEQPQHF. Filled out from reference TRBV29-1 and TRBJ1-5, the complete variable domain reads SAVISQKPSRDICQRGTSLTIQCQVDSQVTMMFWYRQQPGQSLTLIATANQGSEATYESGFVIDKFPISRPNLTFSTLTVSNMSPEDSSIYLCSVAGGAEQPQHFGDGTRLSIL.

The rearrangement links TRBV30 to TRBJ2-7, with D perhaps matching TRBD1 (5 bases). The CDR3 spans 12 residues. Germline V lookup: CDR1 GTSNPN, CDR2 SVGIG (reference sequence). Between the trimmed V and J ends, which lost 3 bases and 7 bases, there was a span of 13 bases. The CDR3 sequence is CAWSLQGREQYF. CDR3 coding DNA: TGTGCCTGGAGCTTGCAGGGAAGGGAGCAGTACTTC.

The sample holds a few counts of this clone. The V and J genes are TRBV5-1 and TRBJ1-2, with a possible D match to TRBD1 (5 bases). V gave up 0 bases and J gave up 5 bases, with 14 bases separating them. The CDR3 runs 15 residues. Germline V CDR1 and CDR2: SGHRS, YFSETQ. Here the CDR3 DNA reads TGCGCCAGCAGCTTGGAGATAGTGGGGGGTTATGGCTACACCTTC. It is translated as CASSLEIVGGYGYTF.

The chain uses TRBV30 and TRBJ2-5; tentative D call: TRBD1 (6 bases). From germline, CDR1 is GTSNPN and CDR2 SVGIG (reference sequence). V gave up 5 bases and J gave up 5 bases, with 15 bases separating them. CDR3 length equals 13 residues. Here the CDR3 reads CAWCPGVRETQYF. The CDR3 DNA reads as TGTGCCTGGTGCCCAGGGGTAAGGGAGACCCAGTACTTC.

This clone has only a few counts. The chain has TRBV30 and TRBJ2-7; 7 bases are a match to TRBD2. The CDR3 sequence is 14 residues long. In germline, CDR1 is GTSNPN, CDR2 SVGIG (reference sequence). The V and J ends lost 2 bases and 4 bases, in that order; junction bases with no gene match: 8. The CDR3 sequence: CAWSSGTAVYEQYF. CDR3 nucleotide sequence: TGTGCCTGGAGTAGCGGGACGGCTGTTTACGAGCAGTACTTC.

V gene TRBV29-1 combines with J gene TRBJ1-1; D unclear. Germline values: CDR1 SQVTM, CDR2 ANQGSEA. The CDR3 runs to 12 residues. V dropped 7 bases and J dropped 1 base, with 10 bases sitting between them. CDR3 region: CSAPWENTEAFF. The CDR3 DNA is TGCAGCGCCCCCTGGGAGAACACTGAAGCTTTCTTT.

This clone was counted only a few times. This chain joins TRBV19 and TRBJ1-2, with 7 bases matching TRBD1. This CDR3 has 14 residues. Germline-derived CDR1 and CDR2 are LNHDA and SQIVND (reference sequence). Trimming took 3 bases from V and 8 from J; bases not matched to a gene: 9. For the CDR3, the DNA is TGTGCCAGTAGTATGGGGACAGCCGAGGGAGGCTACACCTTC. Protein sequence: CASSMGTAEGGYTF. The whole variable domain, filled in from reference TRBV19 and TRBJ1-2, reads DGGITQSPKYLFRKEGQNVTLSCEQNLNHDAMYWYRQDPGQGLRLIYYSQIVNDFQKGDIAEGYSVSREKKESFPLTVTSAQKNPTAFYLCASSMGTAEGGYTFGSGTRLTVV.